The rows below give T cell receptor beta chains drawn from one sample of a study of T cell repertoires in cytomegalovirus infection. Antigens of these TCRs are unknown. TCRdb processed the reads anew with MiXCR; each CDR3 protein has one entry. The sample consists of some 940,000 distinct CDR3 sequences, roughly 30% of them appearing once. The sequenced sample was cultured CD8+ T cells from PBMCs, obtained from culture after CMV antigen stimulation. These TCRs come from a human donor in good health (CMV status not recorded). Some clones in this sample may be carry-over from other donors' samples. Each CDR3 is given with its conserved first and last residue. The D gene is left open where the match is weak. Only part of the rows carry a size: once, few, many, or a class if the clone is expanded.

CDR3 length	clone size	D gene	V gene	J gene	CDR3 protein	CDR3 DNA
15	-	-	TRBV6-6	TRBJ1-3	CASTPGGGAGNTIYF	TGTGCCAGCACCCCCGGGGGAGGGGCTGGAAACACCATATATTTT
19	-	TRBD2	TRBV6-1	TRBJ2-7	CASSYDEPSRGGDFYEQYF	TGTGCCAGCAGTTACGACGAACCGAGTCGCGGGGGGGATTTCTACGAGCAGTACTTC
14	-	-	TRBV5-4	TRBJ1-2	CASSLGDPYYGYTF	TGTGCCAGCAGCTTGGGGGACCCGTACTATGGCTACACCTTC
15	many	-	TRBV7-6	TRBJ2-5	CASSLGPVGPKVQYF	TGTGCCAGCAGCTTAGGTCCCGTAGGCCCAAAGGTCCAGTACTTC
15	few	TRBD2	TRBV6-5	TRBJ2-1	CASTLGLAGYNEQFF	TGTGCCAGCACCTTAGGACTAGCGGGCTACAATGAGCAGTTCTTC
12	many	TRBD1	TRBV12-3/TRBV12-4	TRBJ1-5	CASQTGNQPQHF	TGTGCCAGTCAGACAGGGAATCAGCCCCAGCATTTT
15	-	-	TRBV6-5	TRBJ2-3	CASSYSVYGTDTQYF	TGTGCCAGCAGTTATTCGGTCTATGGCACAGATACGCAGTATTTT
12	few	-	TRBV7-9	TRBJ1-1	CASSWPGTEAFF	TGTGCCAGCAGCTGGCCAGGGACTGAAGCTTTCTTT
14	many	-	TRBV7-9	TRBJ1-2	CASSLGDPYRGYTF	TGTGCCAGCAGCTTAGGGGACCCCTACCGGGGCTACACCTTC
17	-	-	TRBV19	TRBJ1-1	CVSSIRRIGTMDTEAFF	TGTGTCAGTAGTATTCGGAGGATTGGGACCATGGACACTGAAGCTTTCTTT
11	few	-	TRBV20-1	TRBJ1-2	CSARGGGGYTF	TGCAGTGCTAGAGGGGGGGGTGGCTACACCTTC
14	-	-	TRBV12-3/TRBV12-4	TRBJ1-1	CASSFGAWFTEAFF	TGTGCCAGCAGTTTCGGGGCCTGGTTCACTGAAGCTTTCTTT
12	many	-	TRBV12-3/TRBV12-4	TRBJ2-1	CASSPNYNEQFF	TGTGCCAGCAGTCCCAACTACAATGAGCAGTTCTTC
16	-	-	TRBV19	TRBJ1-3	CASSIGTAISGNTIYF	TGTGCCAGTAGTATCGGGACGGCTATCTCTGGAAACACCATATATTTT
17	-	TRBD2	TRBV5-3	TRBJ2-1	CASSSGQGRGKYNEQFF	TGTGCCAGCTCCTCTGGCCAAGGGCGGGGGAAGTACAATGAGCAGTTCTTC
13	few	TRBD1	TRBV19	TRBJ1-2	CASSPGQGWGYTF	TGTGCCAGTAGTCCCGGACAGGGCTGGGGCTACACCTTC
15	many	TRBD1	TRBV7-9	TRBJ2-3	CASSFRDRGTDTQYF	TGTGCCAGCAGCTTCAGAGACAGGGGTACAGATACGCAGTATTTT
14	-	TRBD2	TRBV12-5	TRBJ2-1	CASAAGGPYNAQFF	TGTGCTAGTGCGGCGGGGGGGCCCTACAATGCGCAGTTCTTC
13	-	-	TRBV27	TRBJ2-1	CASRPGTHNEQFF	TGTGCCAGCAGACCCGGGACCCACAATGAGCAGTTCTTC
16	many	TRBD1	TRBV7-2	TRBJ1-1	CASRSEGAGLTTEAFF	TGTGCCAGCAGGTCGGAGGGGGCAGGGTTGACCACTGAAGCTTTCTTT
12	-	-	TRBV27	TRBJ1-6	CASTTLNSPLHF	TGTGCCAGCACCACTCTCAATTCACCCCTCCACTTT
14	-	TRBD1	TRBV27	TRBJ2-7	CASSLGDRENEQYF	TGTGCCAGCAGCCTAGGGGACAGGGAAAACGAGCAGTACTTC